This T cell receptor (beta chain) was recovered during a study of cytomegalovirus exposure and HLA in healthy donors. The V gene's germline CDR1 is SEHNR and CDR2 FQNEAQ (reference sequence). After removal of 0 bases from V and 4 bases from J, the junction contained 0 bases not matched to a gene. This CDR3 has 14 residues. About this clone: The same CDR3 can be traced to other DNA sequences in this sample.

Primers: 60 Vbeta forward and 13 Jbeta reverse. The assay was immunoSEQ multiplex PCR, and TCRdb's table has in-frame clones only and misses some. Among 200,000 to 250,000 clones listed, approximately 81% were seen once. Specimen: PBMCs. The source of this sequence is a girl aged 2-10 years in good health and CMV-seronegative. This sequence joins TRBV7-9 and TRBJ2-1; the match to TRBD2 covers 7 bases. CDR3 in DNA: TGTGCCAGCAGCTTAGCGGGGGGGTACAATGAGCAGTTCTTC. It codes for CASSLAGGYNEQFF.